Listed here are 5 T cell receptor beta chains from one sample, sequenced in a study of cytomegalovirus exposure and HLA in healthy donors. 60 Vbeta and 13 Jbeta primers were used in PCR. Sequenced by immunoSEQ multiplex PCR; TCRdb stores in-frame clones only, minus some. The sample records about 120,000 clones, more than 65% being singletons. Sequencing used PBMCs. The receptors were gathered from a man younger than 35 in good health and CMV-seropositive.

This clone was seen only a few times. The gene calls are TRBV5-1 and TRBJ2-1; 8 bases align to TRBD1. The CDR3 consists of 16 residues. Germline trimming cut 0 bases from V and 5 bases from J; bases unmatched to any gene: 7. Germline loops: CDR1 SGHRS, CDR2 YFSETQ. The CDR3 spells CASSLDPTGADNEQFF. Written as DNA, the CDR3 is TGCGCCAGCAGCTTGGACCCGACAGGGGCCGACAATGAGCAGTTCTTC.

This clone was seen a single time. The V and J genes are TRBV6-4 and TRBJ2-1; 8 nucleotides line up with TRBD2. The CDR3 is 15 amino acids. J gave up 8 bases and V 1 base, and 7 bases lay outside the gene matches. Germline V CDR1 and CDR2: MRHNA, SNTAGT. The CDR3 loop reads CASSDYGLATDEQFF. The CDR3 DNA reads as TGTGCCAGCAGTGACTACGGACTAGCAACAGATGAGCAGTTCTTC.

This rearrangement joins TRBV2 to TRBJ1-2, with 7 bases fitting TRBD1. This CDR3 is 14 amino acids long. Per germline, CDR1 SNHLY and CDR2 FYNNEI. Germline trimming cut 7 bases from V and 6 bases from J; bases unmatched to any gene: 11. CDR3 region: CASNKIQGRDGYTF. The CDR3 DNA reads TGTGCCAGCAATAAAATACAGGGGCGGGATGGCTACACCTTC.

The rearrangement joins TRBV23-1 to TRBJ2-7; D gene unclear. TRBV23-1 belongs to the ORF category, with a function that is uncertain. The CDR3 runs 13 residues. Trimming removed 0 bases at V and 8 bases at J, with 11 bases between. The CDR3 DNA reads as TGCGCCAGCAGTCAATCAGGAGTGCATCAGCAGTACTTC. Translation gives CASSQSGVHQQYF.

The V and J genes are TRBV9 and TRBJ1-5; no clear D. The CDR3 sequence is 14 residues long. The V end lost 3 bases, the J end lost 6 bases, and 13 bases lay between the germline ends. The germline V gene encodes CDR1 SGDLS and CDR2 YYNGEE. CDR3 in amino acids: CASSGDPAGQPQHF. CDR3 in DNA: TGTGCCAGCAGCGGTGATCCTGCGGGTCAGCCCCAGCATTTT.